The clone carrying this T cell receptor beta chain was recorded at least ten times. No antigen is known for it. The sample is drawn from a study of identical twins. General study points: Abundant cord blood beta clonotypes carried fewer insertions; memory repertoires showed none.

With 1 base removed from V and 8 bases from J, the gap between germline ends came to 5 bases. Germline V gene data show CDR1 as MGHRA and CDR2 as YSYEKL. The CDR3 length is 12 residues. TCRdb independently ran MiXCR on the 5' RACE reads; one entry per CDR3 protein. The sample records hundreds of thousands of distinct CDR3 sequences, approximately 6% being singletons. The rearrangement joins TRBV4-1 to TRBJ1-4; D gene ambiguous. The receptor was derived from a man aged 18 to 29 in good health. Sequenced sample: naive T cells sorted from blood. As DNA, the CDR3 is TGCGCCAGCAGCCAAGGGCCAGAAAAACTGTTTTTT. Its translation is CASSQGPEKLFF.